What follows is one T cell receptor (beta chain) and its context. The antigen is unknown. Noted treatment: 15 to 20 received Ad26.COV2.S at low or high dose, single or two shots; 5 received placebo; per-sample allocation not given. Sampling happened 63 days after the first vaccine or placebo injection. It was an adult aged 18-55 years in Boston who was the donor. This entry is derived from a study of Ad26.COV2.S vaccination and SARS-CoV-2 variants. Study in general: The vaccine Ad26.COV2.S was put into the muscle once, or twice with 56 days between. Findings and limits, study-wide: The study found higher spike-specific TCR breadth in vaccine than placebo recipients. Possibly, TCR breadth and depth analyses underestimated total T cell responses.

This CDR3 has 13 amino acids. Germline V lookup: CDR1 SNHLY, CDR2 FYNNEI. Trimming left V 5 bases short and J 2 bases short, with 10 bases between. Clones were sequenced by immunoSEQ multiplex PCR, and TCRdb holds only the in-frame ones, with some missing. The sample has about 350,000 clones; approximately 84% are singletons. This specimen was peripheral blood, taken in a trial of Ad26.COV2.S vaccine versus placebo. V usage is TRBV2 and J usage is TRBJ2-7, with D possibly called TRBD1 or TRBD2 (5 bases each). The clonotype was recovered from a person between 18 and 65 years old who received the Ad26.COV2.S COVID-19 vaccine or a placebo. CDR3 sequence (DNA): TGTGCCAGCAGTCCTTGGGGACCCTACGAGCAGTACTTC. As protein: CASSPWGPYEQYF.